The entry below gives a single T cell receptor beta chain sequence along with its context. The data are from a study of radiotherapy plus CTLA-4 blockade in lung cancer. TCRdb's copy holds only in-frame clones and misses some; the assay was immunoSEQ multiplex PCR. Among about 120,000 clones listed, 75% to 90% were seen once. Sequences were derived from peripheral blood, sampled from a patient treated with radiotherapy plus ipilimumab. This receptor was taken from a human donor with non-small cell lung cancer that progressed on radiotherapy plus ipilimumab.

The CDR3 nucleotides are TGCAGCGTTTTAGCGGGGGGGCAAGGTACGCAGTATTTT. Its protein product is CSVLAGGQGTQYF. The chain is built from TRBV29-1 and TRBJ2-3; 11 nucleotides line up with TRBD2. The CDR3 covers 13 residues. V shed 5 bases and J 8 bases; nucleotides not matched to a gene: 6. Per germline, CDR1 SQVTM and CDR2 ANQGSEA.